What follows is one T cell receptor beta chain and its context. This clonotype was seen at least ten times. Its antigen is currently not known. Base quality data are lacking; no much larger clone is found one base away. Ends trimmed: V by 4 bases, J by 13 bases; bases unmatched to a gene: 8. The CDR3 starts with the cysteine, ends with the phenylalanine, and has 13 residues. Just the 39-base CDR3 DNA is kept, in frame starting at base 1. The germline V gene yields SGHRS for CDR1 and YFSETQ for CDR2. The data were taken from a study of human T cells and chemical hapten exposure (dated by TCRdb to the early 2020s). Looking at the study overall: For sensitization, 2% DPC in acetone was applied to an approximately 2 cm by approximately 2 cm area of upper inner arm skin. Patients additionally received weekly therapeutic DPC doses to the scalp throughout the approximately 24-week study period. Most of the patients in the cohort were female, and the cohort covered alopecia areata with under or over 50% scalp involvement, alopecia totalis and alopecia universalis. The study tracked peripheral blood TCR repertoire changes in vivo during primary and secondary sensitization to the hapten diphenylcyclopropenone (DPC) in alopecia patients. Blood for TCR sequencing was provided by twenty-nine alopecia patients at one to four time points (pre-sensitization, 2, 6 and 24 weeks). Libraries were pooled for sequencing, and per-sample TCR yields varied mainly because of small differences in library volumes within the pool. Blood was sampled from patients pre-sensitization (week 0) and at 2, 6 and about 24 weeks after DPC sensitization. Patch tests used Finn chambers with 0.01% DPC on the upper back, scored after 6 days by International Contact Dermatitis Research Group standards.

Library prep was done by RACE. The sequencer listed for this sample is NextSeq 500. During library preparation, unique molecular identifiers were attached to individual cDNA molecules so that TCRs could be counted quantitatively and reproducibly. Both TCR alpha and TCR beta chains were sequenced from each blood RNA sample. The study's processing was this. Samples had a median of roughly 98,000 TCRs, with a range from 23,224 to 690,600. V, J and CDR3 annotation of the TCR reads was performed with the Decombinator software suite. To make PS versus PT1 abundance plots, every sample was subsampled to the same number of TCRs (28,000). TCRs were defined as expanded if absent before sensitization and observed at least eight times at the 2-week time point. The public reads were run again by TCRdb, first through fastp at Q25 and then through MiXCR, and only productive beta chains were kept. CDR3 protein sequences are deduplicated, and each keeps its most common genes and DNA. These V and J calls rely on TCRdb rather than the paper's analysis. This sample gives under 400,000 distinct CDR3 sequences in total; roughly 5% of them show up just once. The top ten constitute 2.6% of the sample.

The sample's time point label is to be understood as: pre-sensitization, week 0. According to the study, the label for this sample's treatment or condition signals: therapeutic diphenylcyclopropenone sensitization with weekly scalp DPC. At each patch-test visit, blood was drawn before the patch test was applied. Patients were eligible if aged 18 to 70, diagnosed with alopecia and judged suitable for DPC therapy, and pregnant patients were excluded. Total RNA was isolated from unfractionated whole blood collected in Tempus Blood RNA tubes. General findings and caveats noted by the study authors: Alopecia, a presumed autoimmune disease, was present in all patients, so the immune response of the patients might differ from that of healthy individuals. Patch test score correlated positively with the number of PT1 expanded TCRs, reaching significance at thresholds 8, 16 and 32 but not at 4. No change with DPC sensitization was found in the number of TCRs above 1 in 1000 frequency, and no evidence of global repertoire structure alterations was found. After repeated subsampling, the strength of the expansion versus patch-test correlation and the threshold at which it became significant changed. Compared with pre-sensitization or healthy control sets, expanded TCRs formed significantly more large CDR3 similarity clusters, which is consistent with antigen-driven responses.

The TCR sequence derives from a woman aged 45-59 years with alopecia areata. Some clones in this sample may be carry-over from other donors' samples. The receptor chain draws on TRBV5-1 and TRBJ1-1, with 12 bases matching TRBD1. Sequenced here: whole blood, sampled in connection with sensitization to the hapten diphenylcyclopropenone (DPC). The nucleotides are TGCGCCAGCAGCGAGGGACAGGGGGCGTGGGATTTCTTT. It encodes CASSEGQGAWDFF.